The 13 T cell receptor beta chains below come from one sample, sequenced in a study of T-cell reconstitution after alpha-beta-depleted transplantation in children. It was with unique molecular identifiers that the TCRbeta library was prepared. One entry per CDR3 protein results from TCRdb running MiXCR on the PCR reads. The sample comprises fewer than 550,000 distinct CDR3 sequences, 10% to 12% of which are singletons, and 14% rests with the top ten. Sequences were derived from PBMCs, mostly from graft donor cells, sampled 180 days after TCRalphabeta/CD19-depleted stem cell transplant. The receptors shown here come from a female patient between 2 and 15 years old who had a stem cell transplant for aplastic anemia, so the T cells may come from the graft donor.

The chain recombines TRBV5-1 with TRBJ2-1; 10 nucleotides align to TRBD2. CDR3 length: 16 amino acids. The ends lost 7 bases at V and 4 bases at J; junction bases unmatched: 11. Per the germline V gene, CDR1 is SGHRS and CDR2 is YFSETQ. The CDR3 loop reads CASAVRLAGIYNEQFF. The DNA for the CDR3 is TGCGCCAGCGCGGTGAGACTAGCGGGTATTTACAATGAGCAGTTCTTC.

In nucleotides, the CDR3 is TGTGCCAGCAGCTTAAGAGGGGGGGACAGGCTATATGGCTACACCTTC. Residues: CASSLRGGDRLYGYTF. The V call is TRBV7-3, the J call TRBJ1-2, with 8 bases fitting TRBD1. Germline CDR1 SGHTA, CDR2 FQGTGA. With V trimmed by 1 base and J by 5 bases, 9 bases remained unmatched. There are 16 residues in the CDR3.

This clonotype appeared a few times. The V call is TRBV7-9, the J call TRBJ2-1, with 10 bases fitting TRBD2. In germline, CDR1 is SEHNR, CDR2 FQNEAQ (reference sequence). V was pared by 7 bases and J by 5 bases, with 8 bases of the junction left unmatched. The CDR3 runs 15 residues. DNA of the CDR3: TGTGCCAGCACCAGAACTAGCGGGAAGGACAATGAGCAGTTCTTC. Amino acids: CASTRTSGKDNEQFF.

This clonotype was seen a handful of times. The chain employs TRBV7-2 and TRBJ2-7; the D is unclear. Trimming cost V 2 bases and J 2 bases, with 10 bases left between them. The CDR3 has 14 residues. The V gene's germline CDR1 is SGHTA and CDR2 FQGNSA. CDR3 region: CASSLYPGPYEQYF. The DNA for the CDR3 is TGTGCCAGCAGCTTATATCCAGGCCCCTACGAGCAGTACTTC.

This clonotype was seen a few times. The chain has TRBV28 and TRBJ1-4; D is unresolved. CDR1 is MDHEN and CDR2 is SYDVKM in the germline V gene. This CDR3 has 15 amino acids. The V end lost 8 bases, the J end lost 4 bases, and 17 bases lay between the germline ends. The CDR3 is CASLPAGSRNEKLFF. The CDR3 bases are TGTGCCAGCTTACCCGCGGGCAGTCGTAATGAAAAACTGTTTTTT. Full variable domain (missing parts from reference TRBV28 and TRBJ1-4): DVKVTQSSRYLVKRTGEKVFLECVQDMDHENMFWYRQDPGLGLRLIYFSYDVKMKEKGDIPEGYSVSREKKERFSLILESASTNQTSMYLCASLPAGSRNEKLFFGSGTQLSVL.

Points on this clonotype: A read error may produce the germline difference seen at one junction end. The genes are TRBV11-3 and TRBJ2-1; 7 nucleotides match TRBD2. CDR1 and CDR2 from the germline V gene are SGHNT and YENEEA. The CDR3 runs 16 residues. The CDR3 region is CASSSPRERDYDEQFF. In DNA form, the CDR3 reads TGTGCCAGCAGCTCCCCAAGGGAGCGGGACTACGATGAGCAGTTCTTC.

V usage is TRBV4-2 and J usage is TRBJ2-7, with TRBD2 as a possible D gene (6 bases). Germline V CDR1 and CDR2: LGHNA, YNFKEQ. V shed 4 bases and J shed 1 base, with 17 bases lying between them. This CDR3 is 16 amino acids long. The CDR3 loop is CASSPSRGDWSYEQYF. CDR3 bases: TGTGCCAGCAGCCCCTCCCGCGGGGACTGGTCCTACGAGCAGTACTTC.

V is TRBV14 and J is TRBJ2-5; D gene uncertain. The CDR3 is made up of 14 amino acids. Germline V gives CDR1 SGHDN, CDR2 FVKESK. V was cut by 4 bases and J by 3 bases, with 12 bases left in between. DNA of the CDR3: TGTGCCAGCAGCCTACGGGTCGGTAAAGAGACCCAGTACTTC. Its protein product is CASSLRVGKETQYF.

Worth noting for this clonotype: One end of the junction fails to match germline, which may point to a read error. The chain carries TRBV27 and TRBJ2-2, with D perhaps assigned TRBD1 or TRBD2 (5 bases each). This CDR3 contains 15 residues. Germline V gene data show CDR1 as MNHEY and CDR2 as SMNVEV (reference sequence). The CDR3 coding sequence is TGTGCCAGCAGTTTATTGGTCAGCGGCACCGGGGACCTGTTTTTT. It translates to CASSLLVSGTGDLFF.

This clonotype occurred many times. V is TRBV28 and J is TRBJ1-2, with TRBD1 identical over 7 bases. CDR1 is MDHEN, CDR2 SYDVKM, per germline. The CDR3 is 14 residues long. V was clipped by 6 bases and J by 1 base; unmatched bases: 5. The CDR3 here is CASRPDRVNYGYTF. The CDR3 DNA follows: TGTGCCAGCAGACCCGACAGGGTTAACTATGGCTACACCTTC.

This sequence joins TRBV28 and TRBJ2-1; D remains ambiguous. Trimming shortened V by 6 bases and J by 1 base, and 10 bases separated the two germline ends. The CDR3 extends over 14 amino acids. Germline loops: CDR1 MDHEN, CDR2 SYDVKM. CDR3 bases: TGTGCCAGCAGAAACCCCCTTTCCTACAATGAGCAGTTCTTC. Protein product: CASRNPLSYNEQFF.

The chain links TRBV7-8 to TRBJ2-5; no reliable D call. V was cut by 1 base and J by 6 bases, with 9 bases left in between. Germline CDR1 and CDR2: SGHVS and FQNEAQ. This CDR3 is built from 13 residues. The CDR3 DNA sequence: TGTGCCAGCAGCTTAGGCGGCGAGAAGACCCAGTACTTC. Protein: CASSLGGEKTQYF.

In its sample, this clonotype was seen many times. The chain links TRBV18 to TRBJ2-7; D is perhaps TRBD1 or TRBD2 (5 bases each). Deletions cut 0 bases from V and 6 bases from J, with 9 bases between. Germline assignment: CDR1 KGHSH and CDR2 LQKENI. The CDR3 loop spans 13 amino acids. CDR3 in amino acids: CASSPPTGGEQYV. For the CDR3, the DNA is TGTGCCAGCTCACCACCGACTGGGGGCGAGCAGTACGTC.